This entry concerns a single T cell receptor beta chain. The germline gene is not matched at one end of the junction; a read error may be the cause. This sample is drawn from a study of blood T cell repertoires in COVID-19. Study information: Sources were T cells, B-cell-depleted T cells, or PBMCs; the material itself was cDNA or gDNA.

The germline CDR1 and CDR2 sequences are MNHEY and SVGAGI. The CDR3 length is 14 residues. Profiling relied on immunoSEQ multiplex PCR, and the TCRdb table lists in-frame clones only, not all of them. The top ten clones hold roughly 7.9% of a sample with about 150,000 clones, more than 65% of them seen once. V gene TRBV6-5 combines with J gene TRBJ2-1; no reliable D call. The sample was peripheral blood. This sequence was found in a woman aged 45-65 years in a cohort sampled during active or convalescent COVID-19. The CDR3 spells CASSYSPERPHSFF. CDR3 bases: TGTGCCAGCAGCTACTCCCCCGAAAGACCCCATAGCTTCTTC.